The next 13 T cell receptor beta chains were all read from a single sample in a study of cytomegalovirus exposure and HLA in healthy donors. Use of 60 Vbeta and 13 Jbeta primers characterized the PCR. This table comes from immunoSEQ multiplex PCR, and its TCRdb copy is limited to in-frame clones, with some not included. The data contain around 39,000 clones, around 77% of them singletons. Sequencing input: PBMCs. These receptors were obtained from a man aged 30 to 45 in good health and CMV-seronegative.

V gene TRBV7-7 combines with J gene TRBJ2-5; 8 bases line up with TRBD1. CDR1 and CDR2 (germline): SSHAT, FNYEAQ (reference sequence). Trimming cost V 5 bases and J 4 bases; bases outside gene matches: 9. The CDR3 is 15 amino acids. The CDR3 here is CASSPGGGQRETQYF. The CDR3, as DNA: TGTGCCAGCAGCCCAGGGGGCGGACAGCGAGAGACCCAGTACTTC.

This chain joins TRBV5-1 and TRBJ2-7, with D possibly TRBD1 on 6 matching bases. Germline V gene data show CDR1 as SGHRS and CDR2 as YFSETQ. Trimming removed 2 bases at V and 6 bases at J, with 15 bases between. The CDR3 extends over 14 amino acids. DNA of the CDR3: TGCGCCAGCAGCTTACAGGGTGGCCGAGCCGAGCAGTACTTC. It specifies CASSLQGGRAEQYF.

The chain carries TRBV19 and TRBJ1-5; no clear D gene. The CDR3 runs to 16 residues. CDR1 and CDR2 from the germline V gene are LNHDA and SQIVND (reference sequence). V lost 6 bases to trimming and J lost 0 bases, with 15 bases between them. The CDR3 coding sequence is TGTGCCAGTAGCCACTCCCAACCGGGTAGCAATCAGCCCCAGCATTTT. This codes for CASSHSQPGSNQPQHF.

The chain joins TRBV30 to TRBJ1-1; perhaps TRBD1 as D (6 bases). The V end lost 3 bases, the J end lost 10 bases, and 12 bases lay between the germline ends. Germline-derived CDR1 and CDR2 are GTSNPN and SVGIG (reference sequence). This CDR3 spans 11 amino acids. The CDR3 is CAWSRGVVAFF. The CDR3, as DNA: TGTGCCTGGAGCAGGGGAGTGGTAGCTTTCTTT.

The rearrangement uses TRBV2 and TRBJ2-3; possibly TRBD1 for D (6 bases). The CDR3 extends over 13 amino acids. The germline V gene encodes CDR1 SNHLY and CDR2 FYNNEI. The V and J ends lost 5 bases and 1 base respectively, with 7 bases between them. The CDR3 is CASSRQGTDTQYF. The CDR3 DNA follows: TGTGCCAGCAGTCGACAGGGCACAGATACGCAGTATTTT.

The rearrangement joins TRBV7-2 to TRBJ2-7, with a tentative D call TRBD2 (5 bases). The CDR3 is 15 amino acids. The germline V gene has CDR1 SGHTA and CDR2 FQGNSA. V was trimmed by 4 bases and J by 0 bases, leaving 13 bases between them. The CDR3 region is CASSSRGLSSYEQYF. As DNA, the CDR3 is TGTGCCAGCAGCTCCCGAGGACTTTCCTCCTACGAGCAGTACTTC. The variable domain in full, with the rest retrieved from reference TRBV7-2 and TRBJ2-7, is GAGVSQSPSNKVTEKGKDVELRCDPISGHTALYWYRQSLGQGLEFLIYFQGNSAPDKSGLPSDRFSAERTGGSVSTLTIQRTQQEDSAVYLCASSSRGLSSYEQYFGPGTRLTVT.

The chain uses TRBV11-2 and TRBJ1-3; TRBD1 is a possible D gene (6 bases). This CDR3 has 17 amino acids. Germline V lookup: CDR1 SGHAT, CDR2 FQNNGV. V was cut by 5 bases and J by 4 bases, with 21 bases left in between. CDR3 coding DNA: TGTGCCAGCAGCCGACTGTCGGACAGATCAGCAGGAAACACCATATATTTT. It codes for CASSRLSDRSAGNTIYF.

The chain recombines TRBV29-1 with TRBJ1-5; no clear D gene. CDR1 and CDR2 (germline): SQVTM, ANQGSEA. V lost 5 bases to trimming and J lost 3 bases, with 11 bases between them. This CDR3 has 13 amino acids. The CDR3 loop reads CSVCQTNNQPQHF. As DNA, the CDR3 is TGCAGCGTTTGTCAGACTAACAATCAGCCCCAGCATTTT. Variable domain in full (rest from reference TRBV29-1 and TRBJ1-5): SAVISQKPSRDICQRGTSLTIQCQVDSQVTMMFWYRQQPGQSLTLIATANQGSEATYESGFVIDKFPISRPNLTFSTLTVSNMSPEDSSIYLCSVCQTNNQPQHFGDGTRLSIL.

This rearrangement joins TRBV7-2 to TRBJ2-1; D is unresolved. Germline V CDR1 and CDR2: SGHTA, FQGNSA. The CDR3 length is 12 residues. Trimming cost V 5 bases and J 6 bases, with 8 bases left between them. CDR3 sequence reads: CASSVQRNEQFF. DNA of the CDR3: TGTGCCAGCAGCGTACAACGCAATGAGCAGTTCTTC.

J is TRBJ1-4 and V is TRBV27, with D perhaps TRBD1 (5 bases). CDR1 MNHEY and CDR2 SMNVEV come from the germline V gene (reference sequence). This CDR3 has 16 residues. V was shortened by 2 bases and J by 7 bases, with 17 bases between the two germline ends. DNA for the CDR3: TGTGCCAGCAGTTTAATACTTGCAGGGAGGAGTGAAAAACTGTTTTTT. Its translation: CASSLILAGRSEKLFF.

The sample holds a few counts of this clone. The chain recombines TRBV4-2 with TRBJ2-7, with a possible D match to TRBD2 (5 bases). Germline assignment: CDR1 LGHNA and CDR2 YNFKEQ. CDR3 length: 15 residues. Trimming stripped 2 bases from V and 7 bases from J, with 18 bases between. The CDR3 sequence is CASSQFTTFPGEQYF. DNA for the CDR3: TGTGCCAGCAGCCAATTTACGACTTTCCCGGGGGAGCAGTACTTC.

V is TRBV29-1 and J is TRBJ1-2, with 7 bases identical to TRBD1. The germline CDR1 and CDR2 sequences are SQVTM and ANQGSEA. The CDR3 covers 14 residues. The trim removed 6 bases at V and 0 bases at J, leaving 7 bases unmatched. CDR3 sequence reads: CSVRGFEANYGYTF. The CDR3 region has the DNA TGCAGCGTCAGGGGGTTCGAAGCTAACTATGGCTACACCTTC.

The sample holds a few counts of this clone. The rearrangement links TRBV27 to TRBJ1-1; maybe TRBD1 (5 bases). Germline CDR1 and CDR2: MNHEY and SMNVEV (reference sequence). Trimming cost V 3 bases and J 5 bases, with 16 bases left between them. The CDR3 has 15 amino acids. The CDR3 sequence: CASSFYQGGKTEAFF. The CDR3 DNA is TGTGCCAGCAGTTTTTACCAGGGAGGCAAGACTGAAGCTTTCTTT.